The T cell receptor beta chain under discussion was sequenced for a study of vaccination and CD4 T cells after COVID-19. Overall study context: The authors exposed cells to overlapping spike peptides derived from SARS-CoV-2, HCoV-NL63, HCoV-OC43 and HCoV-229E.

Cultured CD4+ T-cell DNA underwent Oncomine TCR Beta short-read sequencing. MiXCR was run by TCRdb on the PCR reads, yielding one entry per CDR3 protein. The table lists about 18,000 distinct CDR3 sequences, roughly 41% of them singletons. On this clonotype: What it recognizes is unknown.

Stated treatment: roughly 11-day PBMC culture with coronavirus spike peptide pools or control peptides (ViraFEST assay). TCR sequencing followed the expansion of antigen-specific T cells with peptide pools in ViraFEST. The CDR3 has 16 residues. Trimming took off 1 base at V and 4 bases at J, with 13 bases between the two ends. Germline V CDR1 and CDR2: MNHEY, SVGEGT. Specimen: CD4+ T cells from blood, cultured in vitro, collected before SARS-CoV-2 vaccination. The receptor was isolated from a human donor who received a COVID-19 vaccine. The gene calls are TRBV6-2 or TRBV6-3 and TRBJ2-2; the D gene could be TRBD1 or TRBD2 (5 bases each). The CDR3 spells CASSYYLGTGTGELFF. The CDR3, as DNA: TGTGCCAGCAGTTACTATCTGGGGACCGGCACCGGGGAGCTGTTTTTT.